This T cell receptor (beta chain) was identified during a study of cytomegalovirus exposure and HLA in healthy donors. Study-wide points: The study put under 200 TCR beta chains on its list as cytomegalovirus-associated. Accurate predictions that matched the HLA-A and HLA-B alleles of most subjects were reportedly made from TCR beta sequences. The Asian-associated ancestry cluster reportedly had fewer N-insertions than the 666-donor mean in a later analysis. An analysis that was carried out later associated some 17,000 TCR beta sequences with HLA alleles at 0.05 false discovery rate.

In regard to this clone: Its specificity is not known.

The primer mix had 60 Vbeta and 13 Jbeta primers. The repertoire was sequenced with immunoSEQ multiplex PCR; TCRdb's copy has only in-frame clones and lacks some. The sample has some 150,000 clones, about 75% seen once. Trimming at V came to 6 bases and at J to 4 bases, leaving 11 bases not matched to a gene. The CDR3 has 15 residues. Germline V lookup: CDR1 SGHDN, CDR2 FVKESK. This chain joins TRBV14 and TRBJ1-1; 7 nucleotides match TRBD1. This clonotype originated in a woman between 40 and 55 years old in good health and CMV-seronegative. Sequencing input: PBMCs. The CDR3 DNA is TGTGCCAGCAGGGAGGGGGCCCTCCCCTTCACTGAAGCTTTCTTT. This translates into CASREGALPFTEAFF.